This entry lists 16 T cell receptor beta chains sequenced from one sample in a study of T cells after yellow fever vaccination. TCRdb reprocessed the 5' RACE reads with MiXCR, giving one entry per CDR3 protein. The table shows about 300,000 distinct CDR3 sequences, with under 9% occurring only once. The sequencing here drew on CD4+ T cells sorted from PBMCs, taken 5 days after the yellow fever booster vaccination. These receptors all come from a man between 18 and 35 years old who received the YFV17D yellow fever vaccine.

This clonotype was observed many times. CDR3 coding DNA: TGTGCCAGCTCATCCCGGGGGACACTTAAAAACATTCAGTACTTC. This sequence encodes CASSSRGTLKNIQYF. The rearrangement uses TRBV6-1 and TRBJ2-4, with D possibly being TRBD1 or TRBD2 (6 bases each). This CDR3 is built from 15 residues. Germline-derived CDR1 and CDR2 are MNHNS and SASEGT. Trimming shortened V by 8 bases and J by 4 bases, and 18 bases separated the two germline ends.

The sample holds many counts of this clonotype. The chain couples TRBV5-1 to TRBJ2-1, with TRBD2 matching 8 bases. From germline, CDR1 is SGHRS and CDR2 YFSETQ. The CDR3 runs to 15 residues. After removal of 5 bases from V and 4 bases from J, the junction contained 8 bases not matched to a gene. The chain's CDR3 is CASSSGTSVYNEQFF. The CDR3 DNA sequence: TGCGCCAGCAGTTCCGGGACTAGTGTGTACAATGAGCAGTTCTTC.

This clonotype has more than one count but fewer than ten. The V gene is TRBV6-2 or TRBV6-3, the J gene TRBJ1-2; D gene unclear. This CDR3 contains 14 residues. The germline V gene encodes CDR1 MNHEY and CDR2 SVGEGT. The ends were cut back, 2 bases at V and 0 bases at J, with 7 bases in the middle. The CDR3 protein is CASSYRIANYGYTF. The CDR3 bases are TGTGCCAGCAGTTACCGGATAGCTAACTATGGCTACACCTTC.

This chain uses TRBV19 with TRBJ2-2; 7 bases fit TRBD1. In germline, CDR1 is LNHDA, CDR2 SQIVND (reference sequence). V lost 7 bases and J lost 7; bases outside the gene matches: 6. This CDR3 is built from 13 residues. The CDR3 loop is CASKRQGVGELFF. CDR3 DNA: TGTGCCAGTAAGCGACAGGGAGTCGGGGAGCTGTTTTTT.

This clonotype occurred many times. This rearrangement joins TRBV7-9 to TRBJ1-6; tentative D call: TRBD1 (5 bases). This CDR3 comprises 15 residues. Germline CDR1 SEHNR, CDR2 FQNEAQ (reference sequence). The V gene lost 6 bases and the J gene lost 6 bases, with 15 bases spanning the gap. The CDR3 region has the DNA TGTGCCAGCAGTACCCAGGCCGGGGGTAATTCACCCCTCCACTTT. Translated, it gives CASSTQAGGNSPLHF.

The J gene is TRBJ1-5, the V gene TRBV2; no definite D call. V lost 5 bases and J 0 bases, leaving 11 bases between the germline ends. The CDR3 is 15 residues long. CDR1 SNHLY and CDR2 FYNNEI come from the germline V gene. DNA for the CDR3: TGTGCCAGCAGTCCCCCGGACGGTAGCAATCAGCCCCAGCATTTT. Protein product: CASSPPDGSNQPQHF.

This clonotype appeared a few times. The CDR3 reads CASSLAPHNTEAFF. CDR3 DNA: TGTGCCAGCAGCTTAGCCCCACATAACACTGAAGCTTTCTTT. The chain is built from TRBV7-3 and TRBJ1-1; D gene uncertain. This CDR3 has 14 amino acids. Deletions cut 2 bases from V and 2 bases from J, with 9 bases between. Germline loops: CDR1 SGHTA, CDR2 FQGTGA. Full variable domain (outside the CDR3, taken from reference TRBV7-3 and TRBJ1-1): GAGVSQTPSNKVTEKGKYVELRCDPISGHTALYWYRQSLGQGPEFLIYFQGTGAADDSGLPNDRFFAVRPEGSVSTLKIQRTERGDSAVYLCASSLAPHNTEAFFGQGTRLTVV.

This clonotype was detected many times. V and J are TRBV7-9 and TRBJ1-6; D is undetermined. V was cut by 5 bases and J by 1 base, with 9 bases left in between. Germline lookup yields CDR1 SEHNR and CDR2 FQNEAQ (reference sequence). The CDR3 consists of 15 residues. Here the CDR3 reads CASSPPGSYNSPLHF. For the CDR3, the DNA is TGTGCCAGCAGCCCTCCAGGTTCCTATAATTCACCCCTCCACTTT.

V usage is TRBV4-1 and J usage is TRBJ2-3; the D is unclear. Germline CDR1 reads MGHRA; CDR2 reads YSYEKL. V gave up 3 bases and J gave up 4 bases, with 23 bases separating them. There are 18 residues in the CDR3. The CDR3 loop reads CASSHHSGSLVRADTQYF. The CDR3 DNA sequence: TGCGCCAGCAGCCATCACTCCGGCTCCTTAGTTCGGGCAGATACGCAGTATTTT.

This clonotype has more than one count but fewer than ten. The gene calls are TRBV4-3 and TRBJ1-2; 9 positions agree with TRBD1. The CDR3 contains 14 residues. Germline-derived CDR1 and CDR2 are LGHNA and YSLEER. The V gene end was trimmed by 4 bases and the J gene end by 5 bases; junction bases not matched to a gene: 5. The CDR3 coding sequence is TGCGCCAGCAGCCGCTCGGGACAGGGTTATGGCTACACCTTC. Translating it yields CASSRSGQGYGYTF.

This clonotype was observed a few times. The chain recombines TRBV5-6 with TRBJ2-1; 12 nucleotides align to TRBD2. Germline values: CDR1 SGHDT, CDR2 YYEEEE. This CDR3 contains 16 residues. The ends lost 4 bases at V and 4 bases at J; junction bases unmatched: 6. CDR3 sequence reads: CASSRRLAGDYNEQFF. In nucleotides, the CDR3 is TGTGCCAGCAGCCGCCGACTAGCGGGGGATTACAATGAGCAGTTCTTC.

A few counts support this clonotype. The chain couples TRBV9 to TRBJ2-3, with D hard to call. Germline V CDR1 and CDR2: SGDLS, YYNGEE. Trimming shortened V by 0 bases and J by 11 bases, and 13 bases separated the two germline ends. The CDR3 spans 13 residues. CDR3 residues: CASSVASASRQYF. Written as DNA, the CDR3 is TGTGCCAGCAGCGTAGCTTCGGCTAGTAGGCAGTATTTT. The full variable domain, its missing parts supplied by reference TRBV9 and TRBJ2-3, is DSGVTQTPKHLITATGQRVTLRCSPRSGDLSVYWYQQSLDQGLQFLIQYYNGEERAKGNILERFSAQQFPDLHSELNLSSLELGDSALYFCASSVASASRQYFGPGTRLTVL.

This clonotype occurred many times. The J gene is TRBJ2-5, the V gene TRBV7-6, with a tentative D call TRBD2 (7 bases). The CDR3 contains 14 residues. The ends were cut back, 5 bases at V and 1 base at J, with 11 bases in the middle. Germline CDR1 and CDR2: SGHVS and FNYEAQ. DNA for the CDR3: TGTGCCAGCAGCGGGCGGGGGCCCCAAGAGACCCAGTACTTC. Amino acids: CASSGRGPQETQYF.

The J gene is TRBJ2-3, the V gene TRBV29-1; D remains unclear. The CDR3 loop spans 10 amino acids. V lost 7 bases and J lost 2, with 4 bases in between. The germline V gene has CDR1 SQVTM and CDR2 ANQGSEA. In DNA, the CDR3 is TGCAGCGGCTACACAGATACGCAGTATTTT. Its translation: CSGYTDTQYF.

The chain links TRBV7-2 to TRBJ2-3; no firm D call. Germline V gene data show CDR1 as SGHTA and CDR2 as FQGNSA. The length of the CDR3 is 14 residues. V gave up 5 bases and J gave up 0 bases, with 9 bases separating them. The CDR3 coding sequence is TGTGCCAGCAGCACATACTTAAGCACAGATACGCAGTATTTT. The encoded protein is CASSTYLSTDTQYF.

This chain uses TRBV7-2 with TRBJ2-7, with D possibly being TRBD2 (5 bases). V was shortened by 6 bases and J by 0 bases, with 9 bases between the two germline ends. This CDR3 has 13 amino acids. Germline loops: CDR1 SGHTA, CDR2 FQGNSA. The CDR3 region has the DNA TGTGCCAGCAGTGCGGGCCGCTCCTACGAGCAGTACGTC. Its protein product is CASSAGRSYEQYV.